One sample yielded the 10 T cell receptor beta chains listed below, sequenced in a study of graft-versus-host responses after intestinal transplantation. TCRdb keeps only in-frame clones here, not all; method: immunoSEQ multiplex PCR. The sample has 95,000 to 110,000 clones; roughly 89% are singletons. Antigens for these TCRs are unknown. This specimen was unstimulated CD4+ T cells sorted from spleen or lymph node cells, taken before transplant. Receptor source: a human donor who was the organ donor for an intestinal transplant.

This chain uses TRBV7-2 with TRBJ1-1; 8 bases align to TRBD1. J gave up 11 bases and V 5 bases, and 7 bases lay outside the gene matches. Germline V gene lookup returns CDR1 SGHTA and CDR2 FQGNSA. The CDR3 has 12 residues. CDR3 DNA sequence: TGTGCCAGCAGCCCCTACAGGGGGACGGCTTTCTTT. Its protein product is CASSPYRGTAFF.

This chain connects TRBV4-1 to TRBJ1-4; D is possibly TRBD1 (5 bases). CDR3 length equals 15 residues. V was trimmed by 0 bases and J by 5 bases, leaving 10 bases between them. The germline gives CDR1 MGHRA, CDR2 YSYEKL. The CDR3 loop is CASSQDLDRNEKLFF. CDR3 sequence (DNA): TGCGCCAGCAGCCAAGATCTAGACAGAAATGAAAAACTGTTTTTT.

This clone is a singleton in its sample. The genes are TRBV7-3 and TRBJ2-6; D uncertain. The V gene lost 6 bases and the J gene lost 2 bases, with 5 bases spanning the gap. In germline, CDR1 is SGHTA, CDR2 FQGTGA. There are 13 residues in the CDR3. The CDR3 nucleotides are TGTGCCAGCAGTTCCCCTGGGGCCAACGTCCTGACTTTC. As protein: CASSSPGANVLTF.

The V call is TRBV19, the J call TRBJ2-7; TRBD1 matches at 10 bases. Germline V CDR1 and CDR2: LNHDA, SQIVND (reference sequence). The CDR3 runs to 18 residues. With V trimmed by 1 base and J by 4 bases, 13 bases remained unmatched. The CDR3 nucleotides read TGTGCCAGTAGTATAGCCCCCCCTTCGACAGGGGGCGGTTACGAGCAGTACTTC. This encodes CASSIAPPSTGGGYEQYF.

The sample holds one count of this clone. The chain couples TRBV19 to TRBJ2-5, with 9 bases lining up with TRBD1. The better agreement between TRBJ2-7 and the DNA end casts doubt on the J call. The CDR3 is made up of 14 amino acids. The germline gives CDR1 LNHDA, CDR2 SQIVND (reference sequence). Here the CDR3 reads CASSKGQGRNEQYF. CDR3 coding DNA: TGTGCCAGTAGTAAGGGACAGGGTCGCAACGAGCAGTACTTC.

This chain links TRBV28 with TRBJ1-6; 7 bases fit TRBD1. Per the germline V gene, CDR1 is MDHEN and CDR2 is SYDVKM. The CDR3 runs 13 residues. V dropped 5 bases and J dropped 9; count of bases not matched to a gene: 4. DNA for the CDR3: TGTGCCAGCAGTCCCGGGACAGTTTCACCCCTCCACTTT. Its translation: CASSPGTVSPLHF. Looking up the rest from reference TRBV28 and TRBJ1-6 gives the full variable domain: DVKVTQSSRYLVKRTGEKVFLECVQDMDHENMFWYRQDPGLGLRLIYFSYDVKMKEKGDIPEGYSVSREKKERFSLILESASTNQTSMYLCASSPGTVSPLHFGNGTRLTVT.

Turning to this clone: The junction and the germline gene differ at one end; a read error may be behind it. The chain is built from TRBV6-5 and TRBJ2-7; a possible D gene is TRBD2 (8 bases). The CDR3 consists of 15 residues. Germline loops: CDR1 MNHEY, CDR2 SVGAGI. The CDR3 DNA sequence: TGTGCCAGCAGTCCACGGGACAGAGTGCGACTAGCGACCGCCTTC. Residues: CASSPRDRVRLATAF.

The chain joins TRBV27 to TRBJ2-6; TRBD1 might be the D (5 bases). The germline V and J ends were trimmed by 5 bases and 4 bases, with 12 bases remaining between them. CDR1 is MNHEY and CDR2 is SMNVEV in the germline V gene (reference sequence). This CDR3 is built from 15 residues. The CDR3 nucleotides are TGTGCCAGCAGTCCACAGGTTTTGGGGGCCAACGTCCTGACTTTC. It is translated as CASSPQVLGANVLTF.

The chain joins TRBV4-1 to TRBJ2-1, with D unclear. The CDR3 consists of 13 residues. The germline gives CDR1 MGHRA, CDR2 YSYEKL. V was pared by 4 bases and J by 8 bases, with 12 bases between. In nucleotides, the CDR3 is TGCGCCAGCAGCCCGGGCCCCGTCTATGAGCAGTTCTTC. Protein: CASSPGPVYEQFF.

The gene calls are TRBV13 and TRBJ2-2; D gene uncertain. The germline V gene encodes CDR1 PRHDT and CDR2 FYEKMQ (reference sequence). This CDR3 has 15 residues. Trimming left V 4 bases short and J 5 bases short, with 14 bases between. The CDR3: CASSSDRRMTGELFF. The CDR3 nucleotides are TGTGCCAGCAGCTCGGACCGCCGAATGACCGGGGAGCTGTTTTTT.